This T cell receptor beta chain comes out of a study of T cell changes during pregnancy in multiple sclerosis. The V gene end was trimmed by 6 bases and the J gene end by 6 bases; junction bases not matched to a gene: 9. The CDR3 sequence is 15 residues long. Germline lookup yields CDR1 MDHEN and CDR2 SYDVKM. This table comes from immunoSEQ multiplex PCR, and its TCRdb copy is limited to in-frame clones, with some not included. The data show roughly 72,000 clones, with 90% to 95% seen just once and about 0.22% held by the top ten. The receptor's source is a female donor with multiple sclerosis, enrolled in a pregnancy study. This sequence joins TRBV28 and TRBJ2-1, with 9 nucleotides matching TRBD2. Sequenced material: CD4+ T cells from peripheral blood mononuclear cells, taken before pregnancy. The CDR3 DNA sequence: TGTGCCAGCAGCGAGACTAGCGGTCCATTCAATGAGCAGTTCTTC. It is translated as CASSETSGPFNEQFF.